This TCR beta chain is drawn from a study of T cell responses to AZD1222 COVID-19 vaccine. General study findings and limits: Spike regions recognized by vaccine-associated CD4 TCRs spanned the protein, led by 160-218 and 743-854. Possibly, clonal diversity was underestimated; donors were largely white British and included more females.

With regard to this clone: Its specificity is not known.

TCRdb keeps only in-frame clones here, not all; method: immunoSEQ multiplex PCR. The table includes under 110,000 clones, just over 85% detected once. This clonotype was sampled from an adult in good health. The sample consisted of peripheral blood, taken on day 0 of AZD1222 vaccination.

CDR3 protein: CSAIDSLGNSPLHF. The CDR3 DNA follows: TGCAGTGCTATTGACAGTTTGGGTAATTCACCCCTCCACTTT. The chain combines TRBV20-1 with TRBJ1-6, with a possible D match to TRBD1 (5 bases). CDR3 length: 14 amino acids. Germline V gives CDR1 DFQATT, CDR2 SNEGSKA (reference sequence). Trimming took 4 bases from V and 6 from J, leaving 13 bases between them.